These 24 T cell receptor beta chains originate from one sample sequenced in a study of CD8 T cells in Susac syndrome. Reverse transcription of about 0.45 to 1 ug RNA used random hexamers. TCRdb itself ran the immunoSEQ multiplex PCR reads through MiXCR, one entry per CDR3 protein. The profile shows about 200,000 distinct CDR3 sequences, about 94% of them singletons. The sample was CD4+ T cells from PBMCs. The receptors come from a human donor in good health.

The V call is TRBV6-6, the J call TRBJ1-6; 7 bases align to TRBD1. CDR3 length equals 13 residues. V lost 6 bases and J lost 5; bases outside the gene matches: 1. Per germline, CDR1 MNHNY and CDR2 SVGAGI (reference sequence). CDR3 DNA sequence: TGTGCCAGCAGGACAGGGAATAATTCACCCCTCCACTTT. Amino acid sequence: CASRTGNNSPLHF.

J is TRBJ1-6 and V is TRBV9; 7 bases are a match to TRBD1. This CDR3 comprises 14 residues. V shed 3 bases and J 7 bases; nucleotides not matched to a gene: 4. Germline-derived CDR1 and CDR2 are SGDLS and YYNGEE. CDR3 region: CASSAQGRNSPLHF. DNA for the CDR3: TGTGCCAGCAGCGCACAGGGGAGGAATTCACCCCTCCACTTT.

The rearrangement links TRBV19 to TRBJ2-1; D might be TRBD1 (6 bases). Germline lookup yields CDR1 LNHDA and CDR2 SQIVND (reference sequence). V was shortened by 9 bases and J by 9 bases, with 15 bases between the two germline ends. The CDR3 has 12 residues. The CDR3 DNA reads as TGTGCCAGCAGGGGACCACTGCCTGAGCAGTTCTTC. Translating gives CASRGPLPEQFF.

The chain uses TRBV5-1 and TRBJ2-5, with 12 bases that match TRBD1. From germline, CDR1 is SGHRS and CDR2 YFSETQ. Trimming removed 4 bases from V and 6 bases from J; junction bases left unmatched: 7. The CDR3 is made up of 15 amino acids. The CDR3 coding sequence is TGCGCCAGCAGCAGGGGGACAGGGGGCGCGAAGACCCAGTACTTC. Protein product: CASSRGTGGAKTQYF.

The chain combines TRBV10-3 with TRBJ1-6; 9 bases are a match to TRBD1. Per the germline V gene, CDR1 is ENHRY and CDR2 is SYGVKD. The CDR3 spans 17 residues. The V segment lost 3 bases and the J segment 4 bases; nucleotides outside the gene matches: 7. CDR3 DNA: TGTGCCATCAGTGACGCCGGAGGACAGGGGTATAATTCACCCCTCCACTTT. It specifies CAISDAGGQGYNSPLHF.

The CDR3 DNA reads as TGTGCCAGCTCACCACTTCGGACCACGGGCAGTAATCAGCCCCAGCATTTT. Translated: CASSPLRTTGSNQPQHF. The chain has TRBV18 and TRBJ1-5; D remains unclear. The CDR3 runs to 17 residues. V was shortened by 1 base and J by 4 bases, with 17 bases between the two germline ends. Per germline, CDR1 KGHSH and CDR2 LQKENI. Combining the CDR3 with reference TRBV18 and TRBJ1-5 gives the whole variable domain NAGVMQNPRHLVRRRGQEARLRCSPMKGHSHVYWYRQLPEEGLKFMVYLQKENIIDESGMPKERFSAEFPKEGPSILRIQQVVRGDSAAYFCASSPLRTTGSNQPQHFGDGTRLSIL.

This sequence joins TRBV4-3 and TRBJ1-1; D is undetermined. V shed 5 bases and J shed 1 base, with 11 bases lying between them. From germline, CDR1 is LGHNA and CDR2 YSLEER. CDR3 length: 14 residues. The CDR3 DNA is TGCGCCAGCAGCAAATCGCCGAGGAACACTGAAGCTTTCTTT. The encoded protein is CASSKSPRNTEAFF.

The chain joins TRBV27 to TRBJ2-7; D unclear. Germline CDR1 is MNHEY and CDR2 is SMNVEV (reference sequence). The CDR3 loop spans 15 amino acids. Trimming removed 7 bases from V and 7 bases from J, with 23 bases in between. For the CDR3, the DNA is TGTGCCAGCATTCCAAATAAGGACCGTCCCTGGGAGCAGTACGTC. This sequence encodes CASIPNKDRPWEQYV.

The CDR3, as DNA: TGTGCCAGTAGTATGGGCAGTAATAGCAATCAGCCCCAGCATTTT. This codes for CASSMGSNSNQPQHF. The chain couples TRBV19 to TRBJ1-5; D is uncertain. V lost 3 bases to trimming and J lost 0 bases, with 9 bases between them. CDR1 is LNHDA, CDR2 SQIVND, per germline (reference sequence). This CDR3 comprises 15 residues.

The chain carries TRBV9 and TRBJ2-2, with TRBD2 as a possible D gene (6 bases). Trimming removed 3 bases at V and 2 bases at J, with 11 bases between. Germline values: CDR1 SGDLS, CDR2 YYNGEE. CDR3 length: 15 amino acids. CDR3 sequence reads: CASSAGRDNTGELFF. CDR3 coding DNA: TGTGCCAGCAGCGCCGGGAGAGATAACACCGGGGAGCTGTTTTTT.

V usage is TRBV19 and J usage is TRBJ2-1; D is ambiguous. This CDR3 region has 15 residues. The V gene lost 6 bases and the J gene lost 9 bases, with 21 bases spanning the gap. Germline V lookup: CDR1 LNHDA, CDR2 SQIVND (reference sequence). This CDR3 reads CASSLRCPPQCEQFF. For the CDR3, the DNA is TGTGCCAGTAGCTTGCGTTGCCCCCCCCAATGTGAGCAGTTCTTC.

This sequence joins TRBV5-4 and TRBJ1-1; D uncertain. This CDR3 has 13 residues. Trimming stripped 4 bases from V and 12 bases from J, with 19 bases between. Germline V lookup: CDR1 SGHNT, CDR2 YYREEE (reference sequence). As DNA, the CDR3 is TGTGCCAGCAGCCCGCGGACCTCCCAACACTCTTTCTTT. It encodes CASSPRTSQHSFF.

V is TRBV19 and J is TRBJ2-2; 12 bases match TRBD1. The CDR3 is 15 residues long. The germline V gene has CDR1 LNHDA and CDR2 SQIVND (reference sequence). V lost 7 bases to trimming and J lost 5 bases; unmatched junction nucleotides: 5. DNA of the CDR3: TGTGCCAGTATCAGGGGACAGGGGGCGACCGGGGAGCTGTTTTTT. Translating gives CASIRGQGATGELFF.

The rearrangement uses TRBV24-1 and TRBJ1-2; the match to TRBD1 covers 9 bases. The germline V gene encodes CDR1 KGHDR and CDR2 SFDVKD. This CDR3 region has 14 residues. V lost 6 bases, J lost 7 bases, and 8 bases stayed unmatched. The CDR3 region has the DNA TGTGCCACCAGTCATGAGGGACAGGGAGGTGGCTACACCTTC. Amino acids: CATSHEGQGGGYTF.

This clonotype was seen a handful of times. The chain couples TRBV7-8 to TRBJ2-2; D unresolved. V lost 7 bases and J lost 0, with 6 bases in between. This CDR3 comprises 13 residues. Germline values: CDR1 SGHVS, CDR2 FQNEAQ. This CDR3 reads CASNRANTGELFF. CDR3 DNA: TGTGCCAGCAATCGCGCGAACACCGGGGAGCTGTTTTTT.

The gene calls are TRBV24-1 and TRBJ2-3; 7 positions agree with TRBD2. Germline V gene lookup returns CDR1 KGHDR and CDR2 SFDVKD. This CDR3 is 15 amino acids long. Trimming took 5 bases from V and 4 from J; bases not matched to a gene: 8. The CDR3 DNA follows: TGTGCCACCAGTGCCGTGGGGGGGGGTGCAGATACGCAGTATTTT. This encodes CATSAVGGGADTQYF.

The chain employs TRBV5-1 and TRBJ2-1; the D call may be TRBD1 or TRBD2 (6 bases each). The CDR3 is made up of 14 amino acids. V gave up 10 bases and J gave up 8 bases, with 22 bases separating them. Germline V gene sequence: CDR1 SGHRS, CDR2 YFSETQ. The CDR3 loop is CAGRRGTGWDEQFF. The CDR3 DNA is TGCGCCGGCCGGAGGGGGACTGGTTGGGATGAGCAGTTCTTC. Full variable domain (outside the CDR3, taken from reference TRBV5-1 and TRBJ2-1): KAGVTQTPRYLIKTRGQQVTLSCSPISGHRSVSWYQQTPGQGLQFLFEYFSETQRNKGNFPGRFSGRQFSNSRSEMNVSTLELGDSALYLCAGRRGTGWDEQFFGPGTRLTVL.

The CDR3 coding sequence is TGCGCCAGCAGCCAAGATAAGGCTAGCGGGGTTCACGATGAGCAGTTCTTC. Amino acids: CASSQDKASGVHDEQFF. The chain carries TRBV4-1 and TRBJ2-1; 9 positions match TRBD2. There are 17 residues in the CDR3. The germline V gene has CDR1 MGHRA and CDR2 YSYEKL. The V and J ends lost 0 bases and 8 bases, in that order; junction bases with no gene match: 11.

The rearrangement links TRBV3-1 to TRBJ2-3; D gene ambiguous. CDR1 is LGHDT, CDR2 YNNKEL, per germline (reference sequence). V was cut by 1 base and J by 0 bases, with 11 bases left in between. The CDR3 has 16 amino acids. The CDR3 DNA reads TGTGCCAGCAGCCAAGGGGCGGTTTCGAGCACAGATACGCAGTATTTT. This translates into CASSQGAVSSTDTQYF.

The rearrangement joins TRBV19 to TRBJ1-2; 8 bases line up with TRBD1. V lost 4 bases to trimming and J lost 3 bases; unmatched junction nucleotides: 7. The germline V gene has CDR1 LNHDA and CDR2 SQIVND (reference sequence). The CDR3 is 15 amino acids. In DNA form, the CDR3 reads TGTGCCAGTAGTACCCGGGACAGGTTCTACTATGGCTACACCTTC. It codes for CASSTRDRFYYGYTF.

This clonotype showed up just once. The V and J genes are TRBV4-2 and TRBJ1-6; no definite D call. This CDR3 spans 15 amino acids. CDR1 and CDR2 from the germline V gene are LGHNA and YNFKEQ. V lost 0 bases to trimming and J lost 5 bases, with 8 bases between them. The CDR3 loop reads CASSQDVGDNSPLHF. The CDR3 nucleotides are TGTGCCAGCAGCCAAGATGTCGGTGATAATTCACCCCTCCACTTT.

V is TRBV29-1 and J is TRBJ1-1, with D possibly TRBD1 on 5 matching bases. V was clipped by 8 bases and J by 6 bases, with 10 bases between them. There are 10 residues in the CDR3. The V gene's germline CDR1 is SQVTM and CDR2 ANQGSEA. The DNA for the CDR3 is TGCAGCACCCGGGACGCTGAAGCTTTCTTT. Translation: CSTRDAEAFF.

The CDR3 reads CASSFSPQRQAFF. CDR3 sequence (DNA): TGTGCCAGCAGCTTTTCCCCGCAAAGGCAAGCTTTCTTT. The gene calls are TRBV7-3 and TRBJ1-1; D is unclear. The CDR3 is 13 residues long. Looked up from germline, CDR1 is SGHTA and CDR2 is FQGTGA. The V gene lost 3 bases and the J gene lost 9 bases, with 14 bases spanning the gap.

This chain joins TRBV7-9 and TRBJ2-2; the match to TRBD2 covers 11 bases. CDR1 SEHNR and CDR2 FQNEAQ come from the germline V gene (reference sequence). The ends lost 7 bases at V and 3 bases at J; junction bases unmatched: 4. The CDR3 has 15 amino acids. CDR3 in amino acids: CASTLAGGYTGELFF. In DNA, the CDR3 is TGTGCCAGCACCCTAGCGGGGGGATACACCGGGGAGCTGTTTTTT. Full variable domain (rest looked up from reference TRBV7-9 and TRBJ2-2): DTGVSQNPRHKITKRGQNVTFRCDPISEHNRLYWYRQTLGQGPEFLTYFQNEAQLEKSRLLSDRFSAERPKGSFSTLEIQRTEQGDSAMYLCASTLAGGYTGELFFGEGSRLTVL.